This TCR beta chain was captured by sequencing in a study of Tregs in tolerant kidney transplant recipients. Concerning this clone itself: As yet, its antigen is unknown.

Study-wide results and limits: Expanding Tregs on activated donor B cells appeared to best identify donor-specific TCRbeta clones. Biological reproducibility was not directly addressed in this study. Validation in larger populations is needed because few patients were studied.

Assay: immunoSEQ multiplex PCR; the TCRdb copy retains only in-frame clones and omits some. Altogether roughly 250,000 clones are present, about four fifths being singletons, with the ten largest covering around 0.61%. Sequencing used CD4+ T cells from blood. The TCR originated in a human donor in good health.

For the CDR3, the DNA is TGTGCCAGCAGCTCCCCAGCGGGAGAGTCAGAGACCCAGTACTTC. This codes for CASSSPAGESETQYF. The chain recombines TRBV5-4 with TRBJ2-5; 8 positions agree with TRBD2. The CDR3 is 15 amino acids. With V trimmed by 3 bases and J by 4 bases, 8 bases remained unmatched. CDR1 and CDR2 (germline): SGHNT, YYREEE (reference sequence).